This TCR beta chain was sequenced in a study of cytomegalovirus exposure and HLA in healthy donors. Points from the study as a whole: Most TCR sequences were seen very rarely across donors, but some public TCRs occurred in many. Altogether, about 160 TCR beta chains were recorded as cytomegalovirus-associated.

This clone was counted once. Its antigen is as yet unknown. The CDR3 is 14 amino acids. Germline-derived CDR1 and CDR2 are MDHEN and SYDVKM. V dropped 5 bases and J dropped 8; count of bases not matched to a gene: 6. 13 Jbeta primers and 60 Vbeta primers were used for the PCR. Generated by immunoSEQ multiplex PCR, the TCRdb table keeps only in-frame clones and is missing some. Seen here are about 120,000 clones, roughly 72% observed once, and the top ten hold 4%. Sequenced sample: PBMCs. The sequence was obtained from a man aged 40-50 years in good health and CMV-seropositive. The V gene is TRBV28, the J gene TRBJ1-4; TRBD1 agrees at 9 bases. CDR3 in amino acids: CASSRTGVGEKLFF. The DNA of the CDR3 is TGTGCCAGCAGTCGGACAGGGGTCGGAGAAAAACTGTTTTTT.